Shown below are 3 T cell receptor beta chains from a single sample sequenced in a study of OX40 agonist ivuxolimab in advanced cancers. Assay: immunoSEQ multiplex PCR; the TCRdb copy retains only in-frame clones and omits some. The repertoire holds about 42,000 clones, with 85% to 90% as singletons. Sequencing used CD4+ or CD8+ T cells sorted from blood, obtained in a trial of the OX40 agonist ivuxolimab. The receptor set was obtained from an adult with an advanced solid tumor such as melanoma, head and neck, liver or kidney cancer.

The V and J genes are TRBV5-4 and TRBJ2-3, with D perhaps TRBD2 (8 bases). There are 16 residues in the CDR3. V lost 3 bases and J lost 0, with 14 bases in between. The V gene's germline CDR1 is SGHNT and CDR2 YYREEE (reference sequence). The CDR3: CASSSGGDSSTDTQYF. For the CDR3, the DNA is TGTGCCAGCAGCTCCGGGGGGGACAGTAGCACAGATACGCAGTATTTT. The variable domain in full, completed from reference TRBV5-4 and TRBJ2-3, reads ETGVTQSPTHLIKTRGQQVTLRCSSQSGHNTVSWYQQALGQGPQFIFQYYREEENGRGNFPPRFSGLQFPNYSSELNVNALELDDSALYLCASSSGGDSSTDTQYFGPGTRLTVL.

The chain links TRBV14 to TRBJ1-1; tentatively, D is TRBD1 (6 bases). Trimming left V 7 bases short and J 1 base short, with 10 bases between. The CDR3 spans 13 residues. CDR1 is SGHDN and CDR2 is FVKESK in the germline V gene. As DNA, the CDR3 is TGTGCCAGCACCGGACAGACGAACACTGAAGCTTTCTTT. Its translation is CASTGQTNTEAFF. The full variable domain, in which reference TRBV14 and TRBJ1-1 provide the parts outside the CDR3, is EAGVTQFPSHSVIEKGQTVTLRCDPISGHDNLYWYRRVMGKEIKFLLHFVKESKQDESGMPNNRFLAERTGGTYSTLKVQPAELEDSGVYFCASTGQTNTEAFFGQGTRLTVV.

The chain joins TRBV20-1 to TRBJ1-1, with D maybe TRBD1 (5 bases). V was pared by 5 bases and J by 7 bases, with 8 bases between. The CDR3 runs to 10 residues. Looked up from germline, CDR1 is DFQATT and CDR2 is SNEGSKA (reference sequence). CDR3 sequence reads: CSAGADEAFF. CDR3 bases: TGCAGTGCTGGGGCAGATGAAGCTTTCTTT.